The 26 T cell receptor beta chains in this list originate from one sample, sequenced in a study of cytomegalovirus exposure and HLA in healthy donors (dated by TCRdb to about 2017). Libraries were prepared through the immunoSEQ multiplex PCR assay. For the multiplex PCR, a mixture combining 60 forward primers for TCR Vbeta segments and 13 reverse primers for TCR Jbeta segments was used. This is the immuneACCESS table as TCRdb keeps it, with only in-frame sequences that have V and J called. A part of the clones is gone; compared with another copy, unresolved V genes explain less than half, and the rest is unexplained. The sample has under 200,000 clones on record, approximately 80% of them singletons. The top ten constitute roughly 8% of the sample. Source material: PBMCs. The receptor set was obtained from a male donor in good health and CMV-seropositive.

This clone came up once. The chain combines TRBV7-8 with TRBJ2-7, with D perhaps TRBD2 (6 bases). The V gene lost 5 bases and the J gene lost 9 bases, with 17 bases spanning the gap. The CDR3 has 13 residues. Germline assignment: CDR1 SGHVS and CDR2 FQNEAQ. CDR3 DNA: TGTGCCAGCAGCGGCGGGACCCTCTTAGTGCAGTACTTC. Protein sequence: CASSGGTLLVQYF. Full variable domain (rest looked up from reference TRBV7-8 and TRBJ2-7): GAGVSQSPRYKVAKRGQDVALRCDPISGHVSLFWYQQALGQGPEFLTYFQNEAQLDKSGLPSDRFFAERPEGSVSTLKIQRTQQEDSAVYLCASSGGTLLVQYFGPGTRLTVT.

The table lists this clone with a count of one. The V and J genes are TRBV7-2 and TRBJ2-7, with a possible D match to TRBD1 (5 bases). Germline lookup yields CDR1 SGHTA and CDR2 FQGNSA. The CDR3 is made up of 11 amino acids. The germline V and J ends were trimmed by 3 bases and 10 bases, with 10 bases remaining between them. CDR3 protein: CASSFTGDQYF. The DNA for the CDR3 is TGTGCCAGCAGCTTCACAGGTGACCAGTACTTC.

The chain has TRBV30 and TRBJ1-1; 7 bases are shared with TRBD1. CDR1 and CDR2 (germline): GTSNPN, SVGIG (reference sequence). The V segment lost 1 base and the J segment 3 bases; nucleotides outside the gene matches: 5. The CDR3 extends over 14 amino acids. CDR3 in amino acids: CAWSEGQIYTEAFF. CDR3 in DNA: TGTGCCTGGAGTGAGGGACAGATTTACACTGAAGCTTTCTTT.

The chain links TRBV10-3 to TRBJ2-2; maybe TRBD1 (6 bases). Germline-derived CDR1 and CDR2 are ENHRY and SYGVKD. The CDR3 is 15 residues long. Deletions cut 7 bases from V and 6 bases from J, with 18 bases between. CDR3 nucleotides: TGTGCCATCAATAGTGCGGCAGGGGTATCCGGGGAGCTGTTTTTT. It is translated as CAINSAAGVSGELFF.

This rearrangement joins TRBV6-6 to TRBJ2-5; D is ambiguous. V lost 6 bases and J 2 bases, leaving 10 bases between the germline ends. This CDR3 spans 13 amino acids. Germline-derived CDR1 and CDR2 are MNHNY and SVGAGI (reference sequence). The DNA for the CDR3 is TGTGCCAGCAGACGACACCCACAAGAGACCCAGTACTTC. Encoded protein: CASRRHPQETQYF.

The V call is TRBV6-6, the J call TRBJ2-2; D is possibly TRBD1 (7 bases). V was shortened by 8 bases and J by 5 bases, with 12 bases between the two germline ends. The length of the CDR3 is 13 residues. CDR1 and CDR2 from the germline V gene are MNHNY and SVGAGI (reference sequence). The CDR3 DNA reads TGTGCCAGCCAGTCAGGGGGGACCGGGGAGCTGTTTTTT. Its translation is CASQSGGTGELFF.

The chain has TRBV2 and TRBJ2-2; D uncertain. Germline assignment: CDR1 SNHLY and CDR2 FYNNEI. Trimming stripped 8 bases from V and 4 bases from J, with 5 bases between. The CDR3 contains 11 residues. CDR3 sequence reads: CASRVTGELFF. CDR3 coding DNA: TGTGCCAGCCGGGTCACCGGGGAGCTGTTTTTT.

The chain has TRBV5-6 and TRBJ1-5; D is unresolved. This CDR3 is 17 amino acids long. CDR1 and CDR2 from the germline V gene are SGHDT and YYEEEE. Trimming left V 2 bases short and J 4 bases short, with 19 bases between. CDR3 in amino acids: CASSLSDTLAGNQPQHF. In nucleotides, the CDR3 is TGTGCCAGCAGCTTATCGGATACCTTAGCGGGGAATCAGCCCCAGCATTTT.

Only one count was recorded for this clone. The chain has TRBV28 and TRBJ1-2, with no clear D. Trimming left V 7 bases short and J 2 bases short, with 14 bases between. Germline V gene sequence: CDR1 MDHEN, CDR2 SYDVKM. The CDR3 loop spans 14 amino acids. CDR3 protein: CASTVNGENYGYTF. CDR3 sequence (DNA): TGTGCCAGCACCGTTAACGGGGAGAACTATGGCTACACCTTC.

The CDR3 region is CASRASGTGYEKLFF. CDR3 in DNA: TGTGCCAGCAGGGCCTCCGGGACAGGGTATGAAAAACTGTTTTTT. The rearrangement links TRBV6-5 to TRBJ1-4; TRBD1 matches 9 bases. CDR3 length: 15 residues. The ends lost 6 bases at V and 6 bases at J; junction bases unmatched: 8. Germline V CDR1 and CDR2: MNHEY, SVGAGI.

This clone was counted only a few times. The rearrangement joins TRBV18 to TRBJ1-5; 12 nucleotides match TRBD1. Looked up from germline, CDR1 is KGHSH and CDR2 is LQKENI. V dropped 2 bases and J dropped 4; count of bases not matched to a gene: 3. The CDR3 covers 16 residues. CDR3: CASSPGDRGLNQPQHF. DNA of the CDR3: TGTGCCAGCTCACCAGGGGACAGGGGGCTGAATCAGCCCCAGCATTTT.

The chain carries TRBV5-4 and TRBJ1-1, with D perhaps matching TRBD1 (5 bases). The CDR3 extends over 15 amino acids. Germline values: CDR1 SGHNT, CDR2 YYREEE (reference sequence). Trimming removed 0 bases from V and 6 bases from J, with 15 bases in between. CDR3 coding DNA: TGTGCCAGCAGCTTGGCGGTGAGTCAGGGTGCTGAAGCTTTCTTT. It yields the protein CASSLAVSQGAEAFF.

V is TRBV6-5 and J is TRBJ1-2; 10 nucleotides line up with TRBD1. The J segment lost 2 bases and the V segment lost 2 bases, leaving 5 bases of the junction unmatched. Germline lookup yields CDR1 MNHEY and CDR2 SVGAGI. The CDR3 covers 16 residues. Here the CDR3 DNA reads TGTGCCAGCAGTTACGTGCGGACAGGGGGAAACTATGGCTACACCTTC. Its translation: CASSYVRTGGNYGYTF.

The chain has TRBV18 and TRBJ1-1; D is unresolved. The length of the CDR3 is 13 residues. CDR1 is KGHSH and CDR2 is LQKENI in the germline V gene. Trimming removed 6 bases at V and 2 bases at J, with 10 bases between. CDR3 loop: CASSNAFNTEAFF. The CDR3 DNA follows: TGTGCCAGCTCTAACGCGTTTAACACTGAAGCTTTCTTT.

This clone was observed a single time. V is TRBV7-2 and J is TRBJ1-2; D may be TRBD1 (5 bases). This CDR3 is built from 16 residues. Deletions cut 5 bases from V and 6 bases from J, with 22 bases between. Germline V gene data show CDR1 as SGHTA and CDR2 as FQGNSA. The CDR3 spells CASSPPGHRAFDGYTF. In nucleotides, the CDR3 is TGTGCCAGCAGCCCTCCAGGGCATAGAGCGTTCGATGGCTACACCTTC.

The V gene is TRBV30, the J gene TRBJ2-5; 13 nucleotides align to TRBD2. The CDR3 consists of 21 residues. CDR1 is GTSNPN and CDR2 is SVGIG in the germline V gene (reference sequence). Trimming took 0 bases from V and 3 from J; bases not matched to a gene: 19. CDR3 DNA: TGTGCCTGGAGTGTACCCTATTACGGGACTAGCGGGAAGGGGGAAAAAGAGACCCAGTACTTC. Residues: CAWSVPYYGTSGKGEKETQYF. The variable domain in full, completed from reference TRBV30 and TRBJ2-5, reads SQTIHQWPATLVQPVGSPLSLECTVEGTSNPNLYWYRQAAGRGLQLLFYSVGIGQISSEVPQNLSASRPQDRQFILSSKKLLLSDSGFYLCAWSVPYYGTSGKGEKETQYFGPGTRLLVL.

The chain carries TRBV4-3 and TRBJ1-1; D not resolved. Germline V gene lookup returns CDR1 LGHNA and CDR2 YSLEER. Trimming took off 2 bases at V and 0 bases at J, with 4 bases between the two ends. The CDR3 is 13 residues long. CDR3 DNA: TGCGCCAGCAGCCAAATAATGAACACTGAAGCTTTCTTT. Translating it yields CASSQIMNTEAFF.

The CDR3 DNA is TGTGCCATCAGTGCAGGACAGGGGCAGAACACTGAAGCTTTCTTT. Its translation is CAISAGQGQNTEAFF. The V call is TRBV10-3, the J call TRBJ1-1, with 9 nucleotides matching TRBD1. This CDR3 is built from 15 residues. J was trimmed by 1 base and V by 4 bases; bases with no gene match: 4. Germline CDR1 ENHRY, CDR2 SYGVKD.

The chain combines TRBV5-1 with TRBJ2-1; possible D gene TRBD2, 5 bases. This CDR3 is built from 14 residues. Germline lookup yields CDR1 SGHRS and CDR2 YFSETQ. Between the trimmed V and J ends, which lost 2 bases and 5 bases, there was a span of 11 bases. The CDR3 here is CASSLEREDNEQFF. As DNA, the CDR3 is TGCGCCAGCAGCTTAGAACGGGAAGACAATGAGCAGTTCTTC.

This clone has just a few counts. At the DNA level, this CDR3 is encoded by other sequences in the same sample as well. This chain links TRBV2 with TRBJ1-2; D ambiguous. Germline CDR1 is SNHLY and CDR2 is FYNNEI. V lost 5 bases and J 1 base, leaving 8 bases between the germline ends. This CDR3 comprises 13 residues. CDR3 DNA: TGTGCCAGCAGTCCAGATCTTAACTATGGCTACACCTTC. Residues: CASSPDLNYGYTF.

The gene calls are TRBV7-9 and TRBJ2-5; TRBD2 matches at 13 bases. V trimming: 5 bases; J trimming: 2 bases; junction bases outside the gene matches: 5. Germline values: CDR1 SEHNR, CDR2 FQNEAQ (reference sequence). This CDR3 spans 16 amino acids. In DNA, the CDR3 is TGTGCCAGCAGCGTGAGGGGACTAGCGGGGCAAGAGACCCAGTACTTC. This codes for CASSVRGLAGQETQYF. The variable domain in full, with the rest retrieved from reference TRBV7-9 and TRBJ2-5, is DTGVSQNPRHKITKRGQNVTFRCDPISEHNRLYWYRQTLGQGPEFLTYFQNEAQLEKSRLLSDRFSAERPKGSFSTLEIQRTEQGDSAMYLCASSVRGLAGQETQYFGPGTRLLVL.

The chain couples TRBV2 to TRBJ1-4; D unresolved. Germline lookup yields CDR1 SNHLY and CDR2 FYNNEI. V gave up 6 bases and J gave up 1 base, with 3 bases separating them. The CDR3 has 12 amino acids. The CDR3 loop is CASRRTNEKLFF. In nucleotides, the CDR3 is TGTGCCAGCAGGAGAACTAATGAAAAACTGTTTTTT.

The rearrangement links TRBV6-5 to TRBJ2-7, with D perhaps matching TRBD1 (6 bases). The germline V and J ends were trimmed by 0 bases and 5 bases, with 17 bases remaining between them. The germline CDR1 and CDR2 sequences are MNHEY and SVGAGI. CDR3 size: 16 residues. The CDR3 loop reads CASSYSGPGAAHEQYF. The DNA of the CDR3 is TGTGCCAGCAGTTACTCGGGCCCAGGGGCCGCACACGAGCAGTACTTC.

This sequence joins TRBV30 and TRBJ1-2; D is unclear. Trimming removed 5 bases at V and 6 bases at J, with 10 bases between. The CDR3 spans 11 residues. The germline gives CDR1 GTSNPN, CDR2 SVGIG (reference sequence). The CDR3 coding sequence is TGTGCCTGGTACCGAGGCGATGGCTACACCTTC. Translation: CAWYRGDGYTF.

The chain recombines TRBV5-1 with TRBJ2-5; D is unresolved. The CDR3 is 11 residues long. Germline CDR1 SGHRS, CDR2 YFSETQ. The V gene lost 4 bases and the J gene lost 5 bases, with 6 bases spanning the gap. This CDR3 reads CASSAGETQYF. As DNA, the CDR3 is TGCGCCAGCAGCGCCGGTGAGACCCAGTACTTC.

This clone was found once. The rearrangement joins TRBV28 to TRBJ2-1; TRBD2 matches 11 bases. The CDR3 totals 17 residues. Unmatched junction bases numbered 9, after V lost 2 bases and J lost 6 bases. The V gene's germline CDR1 is MDHEN and CDR2 SYDVKM. CDR3 region: CASSLRLSGRAPNEQFF. The CDR3 DNA reads as TGTGCCAGCAGTTTACGACTTAGCGGGAGGGCCCCCAATGAGCAGTTCTTC.